The 25 T cell receptor beta chains below all came from one sample that was sequenced in a study of T cell responses to AZD1222 COVID-19 vaccine. Profiled with immunoSEQ multiplex PCR; TCRdb holds only in-frame clones, not every one. The sample has approximately 80,000 clones, 75% to 95% seen once. The source was peripheral blood, collected 28 days after the second AZD1222 dose. The origin of the receptors is an adult who received the AZD1222 COVID-19 vaccine.

The genes are TRBV29-1 and TRBJ1-4, with 8 bases fitting TRBD1. This CDR3 region has 15 residues. After removal of 1 base from V and 7 bases from J, the junction contained 8 bases not matched to a gene. Germline V gene sequence: CDR1 SQVTM, CDR2 ANQGSEA. This CDR3 reads CSVEAQGAGGEKLFF. In nucleotides, the CDR3 is TGCAGCGTTGAAGCCCAGGGGGCCGGGGGTGAAAAACTGTTTTTT.

A few counts support this clone. The chain uses TRBV4-1 and TRBJ2-7; 7 bases align to TRBD1. The J segment lost 3 bases and the V segment lost 4 bases, leaving 9 bases of the junction unmatched. Germline values: CDR1 MGHRA, CDR2 YSYEKL. The CDR3 runs 15 residues. The CDR3 reads CASSLSGQVNYEQYF. As DNA, the CDR3 is TGCGCCAGCAGCCTATCCGGACAGGTAAACTACGAGCAGTACTTC.

The chain uses TRBV19 and TRBJ1-1, with D uncertain. This CDR3 region has 16 residues. V lost 3 bases, J lost 0 bases, and 14 bases lay in between. Germline V gives CDR1 LNHDA, CDR2 SQIVND (reference sequence). Written as DNA, the CDR3 is TGTGCCAGTAGTATGGTGGAGGGAACAGTGAACACTGAAGCTTTCTTT. Translation gives CASSMVEGTVNTEAFF.

The chain links TRBV28 to TRBJ2-5; possibly TRBD2 for D (6 bases). The CDR3 is 13 residues long. In germline, CDR1 is MDHEN, CDR2 SYDVKM. With 3 bases removed from V and 7 bases from J, the gap between germline ends came to 12 bases. The CDR3 coding sequence is TGTGCCAGCAGTTTCTGGGGGGACCTGACCCAGTACTTC. It specifies CASSFWGDLTQYF.

Concerning this clone itself: Other nucleotide sequences in the sample specify the same CDR3. The chain combines TRBV5-1 with TRBJ1-4, with unresolved D. The germline CDR1 and CDR2 sequences are SGHRS and YFSETQ. This CDR3 has 13 residues. V dropped 5 bases and J dropped 0 bases, with 5 bases sitting between them. The CDR3 DNA is TGCGCCAGCAGTGAAGCAACTAATGAAAAACTGTTTTTT. Amino acid sequence: CASSEATNEKLFF.

The V and J genes are TRBV6-1 and TRBJ1-3; D not certain. V was trimmed by 0 bases and J by 0 bases, leaving 6 bases between them. Germline V lookup: CDR1 MNHNS, CDR2 SASEGT. CDR3 size: 15 residues. CDR3 nucleotides: TGTGCCAGCAGTGAAGCGATAGTCTCTGGAAACACCATATATTTT. Residues: CASSEAIVSGNTIYF.

V gene TRBV28 combines with J gene TRBJ2-6, with TRBD1 matching over 7 bases. The CDR3 sequence is 15 residues long. CDR1 is MDHEN and CDR2 is SYDVKM in the germline V gene. Trimming cost V 5 bases and J 4 bases; bases outside gene matches: 5. This CDR3 reads CASSLEGAGANVLTF. The CDR3 DNA reads as TGTGCCAGCAGTCTTGAGGGGGCCGGGGCCAACGTCCTGACTTTC. Looking up the rest from reference TRBV28 and TRBJ2-6 gives the full variable domain: DVKVTQSSRYLVKRTGEKVFLECVQDMDHENMFWYRQDPGLGLRLIYFSYDVKMKEKGDIPEGYSVSREKKERFSLILESASTNQTSMYLCASSLEGAGANVLTFGAGSRLTVL.

V is TRBV9 and J is TRBJ2-3; D gene uncertain. This CDR3 region has 16 residues. From germline, CDR1 is SGDLS and CDR2 YYNGEE. The V gene lost 0 bases and the J gene lost 0 bases, with 11 bases spanning the gap. DNA of the CDR3: TGTGCCAGCAGCGTAGACGGTTCGACTAGCACAGATACGCAGTATTTT. The encoded protein is CASSVDGSTSTDTQYF.

The rearrangement uses TRBV2 and TRBJ2-3, with 15 positions matching TRBD2. Looked up from germline, CDR1 is SNHLY and CDR2 is FYNNEI. Unmatched junction bases numbered 9, after V lost 5 bases and J lost 6 bases. The CDR3 has 17 residues. The CDR3 nucleotides read TGTGCCAGCAGTCCAACTGGACTAGCGGGAGGGTGGGATACGCAGTATTTT. Encoded protein: CASSPTGLAGGWDTQYF. Based on the CDR3 plus reference TRBV2 and TRBJ2-3, the full variable domain is EPEVTQTPSHQVTQMGQEVILRCVPISNHLYFYWYRQILGQKVEFLVSFYNNEISEKSEIFDDQFSVERPDGSNFTLKIRSTKLEDSAMYFCASSPTGLAGGWDTQYFGPGTRLTVL.

This chain connects TRBV2 to TRBJ1-2; 10 bases fit TRBD1. V shed 6 bases, J shed 8 bases, and the junction held 9 bases outside the gene matches. The germline CDR1 and CDR2 sequences are SNHLY and FYNNEI. The CDR3 is made up of 14 amino acids. Here the CDR3 reads CASRPGQGLGGYTF. In DNA, the CDR3 is TGTGCCAGCAGACCGGGACAGGGGTTAGGCGGCTACACCTTC.

The V gene is TRBV3-1 (or the pseudogene TRBV3-2), the J gene TRBJ2-2, with D tentatively TRBD1 (6 bases). V was trimmed by 4 bases and J by 7 bases, leaving 13 bases between them. Germline CDR1 is LGHDT and CDR2 is YNNKEL (reference sequence). The length of the CDR3 is 14 residues. The CDR3 spells CASSLRQAGGELFF. CDR3 in DNA: TGTGCCAGCAGCCTCCGACAGGCAGGCGGGGAGCTGTTTTTT.

The chain has TRBV3-1 (or the pseudogene TRBV3-2) and TRBJ1-6; D call uncertain. The germline V gene has CDR1 LGHDT and CDR2 YNNKEL (reference sequence). Trimming took 4 bases from V and 3 from J, leaving 19 bases between them. The CDR3 length is 18 residues. CDR3 nucleotide sequence: TGTGCCAGCAGCCTCATACGAGAACCGGGTCGCTATAATTCACCCCTCCACTTT. Amino acids: CASSLIREPGRYNSPLHF.

The chain uses TRBV5-1 and TRBJ1-2, with a possible D match to TRBD1 (6 bases). The V and J ends lost 5 bases and 1 base respectively, with 9 bases between them. This CDR3 has 13 amino acids. CDR1 and CDR2 from the germline V gene are SGHRS and YFSETQ. CDR3 sequence reads: CASRRQDNYGYTF. CDR3 in DNA: TGCGCCAGCAGAAGACAGGATAACTATGGCTACACCTTC.

This sequence joins TRBV11-2 and TRBJ1-2; maybe TRBD1 (5 bases). Trimming removed 5 bases from V and 8 bases from J, with 18 bases in between. The germline CDR1 and CDR2 sequences are SGHAT and FQNNGV. The CDR3 is 14 amino acids. The DNA for the CDR3 is TGTGCCAGCAGCCCGACAGACCCCCTTGGGGGCTACACCTTC. Translation gives CASSPTDPLGGYTF. The complete variable domain, with remaining parts taken from reference TRBV11-2 and TRBJ1-2, reads EAGVAQSPRYKIIEKRQSVAFWCNPISGHATLYWYQQILGQGPKLLIQFQNNGVVDDSQLPKDRFSAERLKGVDSTLKIQPAKLEDSAVYLCASSPTDPLGGYTFGSGTRLTVV.

The chain joins TRBV29-1 to TRBJ1-2; 8 positions match TRBD1. This CDR3 has 14 amino acids. Germline CDR1 SQVTM, CDR2 ANQGSEA. V shed 2 bases, J shed 4 bases, and the junction held 6 bases outside the gene matches. DNA of the CDR3: TGCAGCGTTGAATGGCAGGGGGCTGGCTATGGCTACACCTTC. Translation: CSVEWQGAGYGYTF.

The chain has TRBV27 and TRBJ1-4, with D perhaps matching TRBD1 (5 bases). This CDR3 region has 15 residues. V dropped 6 bases and J dropped 4 bases, with 15 bases sitting between them. Looked up from germline, CDR1 is MNHEY and CDR2 is SMNVEV (reference sequence). The CDR3 coding sequence is TGTGCCAGCAGAGCAGGGTGGGGGGATAATGAAAAACTGTTTTTT. Translating gives CASRAGWGDNEKLFF.

The gene calls are TRBV5-1 and TRBJ2-2, with 10 bases matching TRBD1. V trimming: 9 bases; J trimming: 4 bases; junction bases outside the gene matches: 3. The germline CDR1 and CDR2 sequences are SGHRS and YFSETQ. This CDR3 region has 13 residues. CDR3 sequence reads: CATGQGSTGELFF. CDR3 DNA sequence: TGCGCCACGGGACAGGGGAGCACCGGGGAGCTGTTTTTT.

V is TRBV28 and J is TRBJ2-1; 14 positions agree with TRBD2. CDR3 length equals 15 residues. J was trimmed by 7 bases and V by 11 bases; bases with no gene match: 10. Germline V gives CDR1 MDHEN, CDR2 SYDVKM. CDR3 nucleotide sequence: TGTGCCTCAGGACGACTAGCGGGAGGGGTAAATGAGCAGTTCTTC. It specifies CASGRLAGGVNEQFF.

The genes are TRBV28 and TRBJ2-5; no clear D. V lost 2 bases and J lost 7, with 17 bases in between. The CDR3 has 15 amino acids. From germline, CDR1 is MDHEN and CDR2 SYDVKM. The CDR3 sequence: CASSLPGSGWRTQYF. As DNA, the CDR3 is TGTGCCAGCAGTTTACCGGGTAGTGGCTGGAGGACCCAGTACTTC.

The chain joins TRBV2 to TRBJ1-2, with a tentative D call TRBD1 (6 bases). The V end was cut by 8 bases, the J end by 2 bases, with 15 bases between. CDR1 is SNHLY, CDR2 FYNNEI, per germline. CDR3 length: 14 residues. CDR3 sequence reads: CASVGGQGNYGYTF. The CDR3 DNA reads TGTGCCAGCGTGGGCGGGCAGGGGAACTATGGCTACACCTTC.

This sequence joins TRBV11-2 and TRBJ1-1; a weak D match, TRBD1 (5 bases). The CDR3 runs 18 residues. CDR1 and CDR2 (germline): SGHAT, FQNNGV. The V gene lost 0 bases and the J gene lost 4 bases, with 21 bases spanning the gap. CDR3 sequence (DNA): TGTGCCAGCAGCTTAGATCCACTCAAACCGGGGCTAAGCACTGAAGCTTTCTTT. It encodes CASSLDPLKPGLSTEAFF.

This clone was observed once. The chain couples TRBV19 to TRBJ2-5; TRBD2 agrees at 13 bases. The CDR3 totals 16 residues. V shed 1 base and J 7 bases; nucleotides not matched to a gene: 6. Germline CDR1 reads LNHDA; CDR2 reads SQIVND (reference sequence). The CDR3 protein is CASSIAGTSGAGTQYF. The CDR3 coding sequence is TGTGCCAGTAGTATAGCGGGGACTAGCGGGGCCGGGACCCAGTACTTC.

The rearrangement joins TRBV7-9 to TRBJ1-1; 7 bases match TRBD1. From germline, CDR1 is SEHNR and CDR2 FQNEAQ (reference sequence). The CDR3 has 15 residues. Trimming at V came to 2 bases and at J to 0 bases, leaving 3 bases not matched to a gene. DNA of the CDR3: TGTGCCAGCAGCTTAAACAGGGGCCTGAACACTGAAGCTTTCTTT. It is translated as CASSLNRGLNTEAFF.

This sequence joins TRBV29-1 and TRBJ2-7, with 9 bases identical to TRBD2. With V trimmed by 6 bases and J by 4 bases, 7 bases remained unmatched. The CDR3 covers 13 residues. CDR1 and CDR2 from the germline V gene are SQVTM and ANQGSEA. As DNA, the CDR3 is TGCAGCGTGAGGACTAGCGTAGATTACGAGCAGTACTTC. It codes for CSVRTSVDYEQYF.

J is TRBJ1-5 and V is TRBV5-1; TRBD1 might be the D (5 bases). V gave up 7 bases and J gave up 6 bases, with 23 bases separating them. The CDR3 totals 16 residues. Germline assignment: CDR1 SGHRS and CDR2 YFSETQ. This CDR3 is CASYRGGPPGGQPQHF. CDR3 coding DNA: TGCGCCAGCTACCGGGGGGGACCGCCGGGGGGTCAGCCCCAGCATTTT.